A single sample gave rise to the 15 T cell receptor beta chains below, sequenced in a study of shared clonotypes between healthy human individuals. Naive CD8 isolation took CD45RO-negative cells positively selected for CCR7 and excluded terminally differentiated effector memory CD45RA+ cells. Some clones are missing from TCRdb's copy, which holds only in-frame ones; the method was immunoSEQ multiplex PCR. The data show about 2 million clones, with over 85% seen just once and 0.9% to 1.5% held by the top ten. The sample comprised naive CD8+ T cells sorted from blood. Every receptor here comes from a young man in good health.

The chain uses TRBV10-1 and TRBJ2-2, with D perhaps TRBD1 (6 bases). Germline loops: CDR1 WNHNN, CDR2 SYGVQD (reference sequence). Trimming took off 4 bases at V and 0 bases at J, with 12 bases between the two ends. The CDR3 spans 16 residues. The CDR3 loop is CASSVTGFPNTGELFF. In DNA, the CDR3 is TGCGCCAGCAGTGTCACAGGGTTCCCGAACACCGGGGAGCTGTTTTTT.

The chain links TRBV19 to TRBJ1-4; perhaps TRBD1 as D (6 bases). The CDR3 extends over 16 amino acids. From germline, CDR1 is LNHDA and CDR2 SQIVND (reference sequence). Trimming took off 5 bases at V and 0 bases at J, with 13 bases between the two ends. CDR3 bases: TGTGCCAGTAGTGGCGCGGGGGCAGCAACTAATGAAAAACTGTTTTTT. Translation: CASSGAGAATNEKLFF.

The chain couples TRBV27 to TRBJ2-7; 7 bases align to TRBD1. CDR1 and CDR2 from the germline V gene are MNHEY and SMNVEV (reference sequence). There are 15 residues in the CDR3. The V segment lost 6 bases and the J segment 3 bases; nucleotides outside the gene matches: 11. CDR3 sequence: CASSHTTGTLYEQYF. The CDR3 bases are TGTGCCAGCAGCCATACGACAGGGACCCTCTACGAGCAGTACTTC.

The rearrangement links TRBV6-5 to TRBJ2-3; D may be TRBD2 (6 bases). The V and J ends lost 4 bases and 4 bases respectively, with 12 bases between them. This CDR3 contains 14 residues. The germline gives CDR1 MNHEY, CDR2 SVGAGI. CDR3 residues: CASSFRGSADTQYF. The CDR3 nucleotides are TGTGCCAGCAGTTTCCGGGGGAGCGCAGATACGCAGTATTTT.

Note on this clone: The same CDR3 can be traced to other DNA sequences in this sample. This chain uses TRBV6-5 with TRBJ2-5, with 7 positions matching TRBD2. CDR1 and CDR2 (germline): MNHEY, SVGAGI. Germline trimming cut 0 bases from V and 5 bases from J; bases unmatched to any gene: 0. This CDR3 has 13 residues. CDR3 region: CASSYSGGETQYF. DNA of the CDR3: TGTGCCAGCAGTTACTCGGGAGGGGAGACCCAGTACTTC.

This clone appeared once. The rearrangement uses TRBV2 and TRBJ2-1; D is uncertain. The CDR3 covers 14 residues. Germline V gene data show CDR1 as SNHLY and CDR2 as FYNNEI. V was cut by 6 bases and J by 7 bases, with 16 bases left in between. The CDR3 DNA follows: TGTGCCAGCAGGGGGTTGGCTAGTTGGAATGAGCAGTTCTTC. Translation gives CASRGLASWNEQFF.

The chain links TRBV7-9 to TRBJ2-5; D might be TRBD1 (5 bases). Germline CDR1 and CDR2: SEHNR and FQNEAQ (reference sequence). Trimming shortened V by 7 bases and J by 0 bases, and 12 bases separated the two germline ends. This CDR3 contains 14 residues. For the CDR3, the DNA is TGTGCCAGCACTCTAGACAGCAACCAAGAGACCCAGTACTTC. The encoded protein is CASTLDSNQETQYF.

The chain combines TRBV7-9 with TRBJ2-1; D uncertain. The CDR3 has 14 residues. Germline loops: CDR1 SEHNR, CDR2 FQNEAQ (reference sequence). Deletions cut 4 bases from V and 6 bases from J, with 13 bases between. The CDR3: CASSSAVQPNEQFF. The DNA of the CDR3 is TGTGCCAGCAGCTCTGCGGTCCAACCCAATGAGCAGTTCTTC.

This chain connects TRBV5-1 to TRBJ2-2, with TRBD2 as a possible D gene (5 bases). The CDR3 has 17 residues. Germline V gene data show CDR1 as SGHRS and CDR2 as YFSETQ. V was trimmed by 4 bases and J by 3 bases, leaving 19 bases between them. The CDR3 is CASSPYGRVHYTGELFF. The CDR3 DNA is TGCGCCAGCAGCCCTTATGGGCGGGTACATTACACCGGGGAGCTGTTTTTT.

The rearrangement joins TRBV11-2 to TRBJ2-7, with D tentatively TRBD1 or TRBD2 (5 bases each). Trimming removed 6 bases from V and 3 bases from J, with 12 bases in between. There are 13 residues in the CDR3. The germline V gene has CDR1 SGHAT and CDR2 FQNNGV. The CDR3 is CASRGSGLYEQYF. The CDR3 DNA reads as TGTGCCAGCAGGGGGTCGGGGCTCTACGAGCAGTACTTC. The full variable domain, rest sourced from reference TRBV11-2 and TRBJ2-7, is EAGVAQSPRYKIIEKRQSVAFWCNPISGHATLYWYQQILGQGPKLLIQFQNNGVVDDSQLPKDRFSAERLKGVDSTLKIQPAKLEDSAVYLCASRGSGLYEQYFGPGTRLTVT.

This chain links TRBV30 with TRBJ2-1; D gene unclear. V was pared by 0 bases and J by 7 bases, with 13 bases between. Germline CDR1 is GTSNPN and CDR2 is SVGIG (reference sequence). This CDR3 spans 14 amino acids. In DNA, the CDR3 is TGTGCCTGGAGTGTACCCCCATATATGAATGAGCAGTTCTTC. It encodes CAWSVPPYMNEQFF.

The chain is built from TRBV6-5 and TRBJ2-5, with 7 bases that match TRBD1. CDR3 length: 15 amino acids. Germline V gives CDR1 MNHEY, CDR2 SVGAGI. Trimming at V came to 5 bases and at J to 2 bases, leaving 8 bases not matched to a gene. CDR3: CASSITGVYQETQYF. The CDR3 DNA is TGTGCCAGCAGTATCACAGGGGTTTATCAAGAGACCCAGTACTTC.

This clone came up once. The chain combines TRBV11-2 with TRBJ1-4; TRBD1 matches 7 bases. The V and J ends lost 8 bases and 8 bases, in that order; junction bases with no gene match: 11. This CDR3 is 14 amino acids long. Germline CDR1 SGHAT, CDR2 FQNNGV. CDR3 sequence: CASSYEGAYEKLFF. In nucleotides, the CDR3 is TGTGCCAGCTCCTACGAGGGGGCTTACGAAAAACTGTTTTTT.

The rearrangement links TRBV20-1 to TRBJ2-1; no clear D gene. Trimming shortened V by 1 base and J by 8 bases, and 6 bases separated the two germline ends. Germline V lookup: CDR1 DFQATT, CDR2 SNEGSKA (reference sequence). CDR3 size: 11 residues. The CDR3 protein is CSARGVYEQFF. The CDR3 nucleotides are TGCAGTGCTAGAGGAGTTTATGAGCAGTTCTTC.

This rearrangement joins TRBV29-1 to TRBJ2-1; D gene unclear. CDR1 SQVTM and CDR2 ANQGSEA come from the germline V gene. Trimming removed 4 bases at V and 11 bases at J, with 6 bases between. This CDR3 is built from 9 residues. The CDR3, as DNA: TGCAGCGTTGCCGAAAAGCAGTTCTTC. Translation gives CSVAEKQFF.